The next 9 T cell receptor beta chains were all read from a single sample in a study of blood T cell repertoires in COVID-19. The method was immunoSEQ multiplex PCR; TCRdb's version includes in-frame clones alone and lacks a portion of them. Of 80,000 to 95,000 clones in the sample, around 85% were seen once. Sequencing used peripheral blood. All receptors come from a man older than 75 with acute or convalescent COVID-19.

This chain joins TRBV7-9 and TRBJ2-1, with 10 bases fitting TRBD1. This CDR3 has 16 amino acids. CDR1 is SEHNR and CDR2 is FQNEAQ in the germline V gene (reference sequence). V shed 5 bases and J 7 bases; nucleotides not matched to a gene: 11. CDR3 DNA sequence: TGTGCCAGCAGCGCCATTAGTGACAGGGGGCGAAATGAGCAGTTCTTC. This translates into CASSAISDRGRNEQFF. Complete variable domain (other parts from reference TRBV7-9 and TRBJ2-1): DTGVSQNPRHKITKRGQNVTFRCDPISEHNRLYWYRQTLGQGPEFLTYFQNEAQLEKSRLLSDRFSAERPKGSFSTLEIQRTEQGDSAMYLCASSAISDRGRNEQFFGPGTRLTVL.

The gene calls are TRBV28 and TRBJ2-7; D is perhaps TRBD1 (6 bases). V was cut by 5 bases and J by 4 bases, with 15 bases left in between. The CDR3 consists of 14 residues. Germline V lookup: CDR1 MDHEN, CDR2 SYDVKM. The CDR3, as DNA: TGTGCCAGCAGTCTTGGGACATTTGAATACGAGCAGTACTTC. Amino acids: CASSLGTFEYEQYF.

The chain links TRBV29-1 to TRBJ2-3, with 11 bases lining up with TRBD2. After removal of 6 bases from V and 0 bases from J, the junction contained 8 bases not matched to a gene. This CDR3 spans 16 amino acids. The germline CDR1 and CDR2 sequences are SQVTM and ANQGSEA. The CDR3 loop is CSVKPRTSGSTDTQYF. The CDR3 bases are TGCAGCGTGAAACCCAGGACTAGCGGGAGCACAGATACGCAGTATTTT.

J is TRBJ2-3 and V is TRBV5-1; 7 nucleotides match TRBD1. The CDR3 spans 15 residues. V lost 4 bases and J lost 0; bases outside the gene matches: 5. Germline V CDR1 and CDR2: SGHRS, YFSETQ. The CDR3 spells CASSRDSPSTDTQYF. The CDR3 nucleotides read TGCGCCAGCAGCAGGGACAGCCCTAGCACAGATACGCAGTATTTT.

The J gene is TRBJ1-1, the V gene TRBV6-5; D gene unclear. CDR3 length: 13 residues. V was shortened by 6 bases and J by 4 bases, with 12 bases between the two germline ends. Germline CDR1 reads MNHEY; CDR2 reads SVGAGI. CDR3 DNA: TGTGCCAGCAGGGGTCCCGCGGGCACTGAAGCTTTCTTT. Translated: CASRGPAGTEAFF.

This clone appeared a single time. The chain combines TRBV7-2 with TRBJ2-7; TRBD1 aligns across 7 bases. CDR1 SGHTA and CDR2 FQGNSA come from the germline V gene. V lost 5 bases to trimming and J lost 4 bases; unmatched junction nucleotides: 8. The CDR3 is 14 residues long. The DNA for the CDR3 is TGTGCCAGCAGCCTATCAGGGACAGCTTACGAGCAGTACTTC. It specifies CASSLSGTAYEQYF.

The chain recombines TRBV7-2 with TRBJ2-7; D may be TRBD2 (5 bases). V was clipped by 5 bases and J by 5 bases, with 13 bases between them. Germline V gene lookup returns CDR1 SGHTA and CDR2 FQGNSA. The CDR3 sequence is 13 residues long. The CDR3 sequence: CASSPFGDDEQYF. In nucleotides, the CDR3 is TGTGCCAGCAGCCCTTTCGGGGATGACGAGCAGTACTTC.

This chain uses TRBV19 with TRBJ2-3, with D perhaps TRBD2 (6 bases). With 3 bases removed from V and 1 base from J, the gap between germline ends came to 11 bases. The CDR3 runs to 15 residues. Looked up from germline, CDR1 is LNHDA and CDR2 is SQIVND (reference sequence). The chain's CDR3 is CASSIRLGGTDTQYF. The CDR3 region has the DNA TGTGCCAGTAGTATCCGACTAGGTGGCACAGATACGCAGTATTTT.

The J gene is TRBJ2-5, the V gene TRBV7-3; 10 positions match TRBD1. Germline CDR1 SGHTA, CDR2 FQGTGA. CDR3 length: 15 amino acids. J was trimmed by 4 bases and V by 5 bases; bases with no gene match: 7. CDR3 amino acids: CASSQTGGVGETQYF. As DNA, the CDR3 is TGTGCCAGCAGCCAGACAGGGGGCGTAGGAGAGACCCAGTACTTC. Full variable domain (outside the CDR3, taken from reference TRBV7-3 and TRBJ2-5): GAGVSQTPSNKVTEKGKYVELRCDPISGHTALYWYRQSLGQGPEFLIYFQGTGAADDSGLPNDRFFAVRPEGSVSTLKIQRTERGDSAVYLCASSQTGGVGETQYFGPGTRLLVL.